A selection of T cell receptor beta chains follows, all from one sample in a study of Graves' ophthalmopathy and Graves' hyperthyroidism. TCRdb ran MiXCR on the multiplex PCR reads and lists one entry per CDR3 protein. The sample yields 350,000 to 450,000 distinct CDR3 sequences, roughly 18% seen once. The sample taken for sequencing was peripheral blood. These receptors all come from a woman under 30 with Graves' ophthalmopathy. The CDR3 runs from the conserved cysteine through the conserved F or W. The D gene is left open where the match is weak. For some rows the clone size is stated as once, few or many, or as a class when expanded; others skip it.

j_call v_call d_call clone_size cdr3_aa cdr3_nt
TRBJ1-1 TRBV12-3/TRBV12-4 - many CASTSRGNTEAFF TGTGCCAGCACTTCCAGGGGGAACACTGAAGCTTTCTTT
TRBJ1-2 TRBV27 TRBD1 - CASSLYTGQEVLHGYTF TGTGCCAGCAGTTTATATACGGGACAGGAGGTTCTTCACGGCTACACCTTC
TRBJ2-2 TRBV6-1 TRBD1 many CASSDGGQVTGELFF TGTGCCAGCAGTGATGGGGGACAGGTGACCGGGGAGCTGTTTTTT
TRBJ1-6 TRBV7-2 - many CASSLGLGSYNSPLHF TGTGCCAGCAGCTTAGGGTTAGGGTCCTATAATTCACCCCTCCACTTT
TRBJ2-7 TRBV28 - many CASSPADQPKAEQYF TGTGCCAGCAGTCCAGCCGACCAACCTAAGGCCGAGCAGTACTTC
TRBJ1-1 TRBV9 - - CASGAKPGTEAFF TGTGCCAGCGGGGCTAAGCCGGGCACTGAAGCTTTCTTT
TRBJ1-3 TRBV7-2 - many CASSPGAGNTIYF TGTGCCAGCAGCCCGGGGGCTGGAAACACCATATATTTT
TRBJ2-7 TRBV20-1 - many CSARGGRNEQYF TGCAGTGCTAGAGGGGGCCGAAACGAGCAGTACTTC
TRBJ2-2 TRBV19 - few CASTSSGGYTGELFF TGTGCCAGTACCTCGTCGGGCGGGTATACCGGGGAGCTGTTTTTT
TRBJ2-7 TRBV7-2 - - CASSLVIPGYEQYF TGTGCCAGCAGCTTAGTTATCCCCGGCTACGAGCAGTACTTC
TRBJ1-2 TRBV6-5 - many CASRWNYGYTF TGTGCCAGCAGATGGAACTATGGCTACACCTTC
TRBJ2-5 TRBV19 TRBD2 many CASRGGQETQYF TGTGCCAGTAGGGGGGGGCAAGAGACCCAGTACTTC
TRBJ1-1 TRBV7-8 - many CASSPQEMNTEAFF TGTGCCAGCAGCCCACAGGAAATGAACACTGAAGCTTTCTTT
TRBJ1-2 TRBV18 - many CASSPPGDYGYTF TGTGCCAGCTCACCCCCTGGAGACTATGGCTACACCTTC
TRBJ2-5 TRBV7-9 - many CASSSSSGYQETQYF TGTGCCAGCAGCTCTTCATCGGGGTACCAAGAGACCCAGTACTTC
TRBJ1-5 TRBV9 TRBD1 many CASSGGQATDQPQHF TGTGCCAGCAGCGGGGGACAGGCGACCGACCAGCCCCAGCATTTT
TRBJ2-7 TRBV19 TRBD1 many CASSTGPTYEQYF TGTGCCAGCTCGACAGGGCCGACCTACGAGCAGTACTTC
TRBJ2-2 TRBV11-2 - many CATEGWSGVGGELFF TGTGCCACCGAGGGGTGGAGTGGGGTCGGCGGGGAGCTGTTTTTT
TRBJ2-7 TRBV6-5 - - CASSYDGQHYEQYF TGTGCCAGCAGCTACGACGGACAGCACTACGAGCAGTACTTC
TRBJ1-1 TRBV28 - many CASSFDRPNTEAFF TGTGCCAGCAGTTTTGACCGGCCGAACACTGAAGCTTTCTTT
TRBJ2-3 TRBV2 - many CASTTDTQYF TGTGCCAGCACCACAGATACGCAGTATTTT
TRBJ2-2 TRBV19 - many CASKRAGGTGELFF TGTGCCAGTAAACGGGCAGGAGGTACCGGGGAGCTGTTTTTT
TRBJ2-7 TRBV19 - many CASSIQGDGVYEQYF TGTGCCAGTAGTATCCAAGGTGACGGTGTCTACGAGCAGTACTTC
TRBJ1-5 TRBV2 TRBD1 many CASSGTGPNQPQHF TGTGCCAGCAGTGGGACAGGGCCTAATCAGCCCCAGCATTTT
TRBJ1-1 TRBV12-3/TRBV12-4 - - CASSLGAGSNTEAFF TGTGCCAGCAGTTTGGGCGCGGGGTCGAACACTGAAGCTTTCTTT
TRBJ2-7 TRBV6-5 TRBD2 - CASSSLAGGQDEQYF TGTGCCAGCAGTTCCCTAGCGGGGGGGCAAGACGAGCAGTACTTC
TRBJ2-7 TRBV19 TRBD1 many CASSPRRAGQGDPYEQYF TGTGCCAGTAGTCCACGTAGAGCTGGACAGGGGGATCCTTACGAGCAGTACTTC
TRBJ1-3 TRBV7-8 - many CASSFGEGPLSGNTIYF TGTGCCAGCAGCTTTGGGGAGGGTCCCCTCTCTGGAAACACCATATATTTT
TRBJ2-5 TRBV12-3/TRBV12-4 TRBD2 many CATTSGQETQYF TGTGCCACGACTAGCGGTCAAGAGACCCAGTACTTC
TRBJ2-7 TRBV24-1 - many CATSDLTGPYEQYF TGTGCCACCAGTGATTTGACAGGGCCCTACGAGCAGTACTTC
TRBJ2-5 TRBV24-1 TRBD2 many CATSETRLAGGTGETQYF TGTGCCACCAGTGAAACGCGACTAGCGGGGGGCACTGGAGAGACCCAGTACTTC
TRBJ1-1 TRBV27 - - CASSYRAGIEAFF TGTGCCAGCAGTTACAGGGCCGGAATTGAAGCTTTCTTT
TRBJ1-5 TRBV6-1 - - CASSEAPRNGNQPQHF TGTGCCAGCAGTGAGGCCCCGCGGAATGGCAATCAGCCCCAGCATTTT
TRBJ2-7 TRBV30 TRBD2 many CAWERTRSYEQYF TGTGCCTGGGAAAGGACTAGGTCCTACGAGCAGTACTTC
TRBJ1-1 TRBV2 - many CASSKTGTAFF TGTGCCAGCAGTAAAACCGGGACAGCTTTCTTT
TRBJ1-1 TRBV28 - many CASSVGGTSAGNTEAFF TGTGCCAGCAGCGTGGGGGGCACCTCCGCCGGGAACACTGAAGCTTTCTTT
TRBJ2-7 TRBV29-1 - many CSVPEGYEQYF TGCAGCGTTCCAGAGGGATACGAGCAGTACTTC
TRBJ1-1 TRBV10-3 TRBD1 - CAIRAGVTGGIGTEAFF TGTGCCATCAGAGCCGGAGTGACAGGGGGCATCGGCACTGAAGCTTTCTTT
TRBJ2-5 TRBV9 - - CASNPTGTAGETQYF TGTGCCAGCAACCCGACCGGGACCGCCGGGGAGACCCAGTACTTC
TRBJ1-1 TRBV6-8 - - CASSYGTAEAFF TGTGCCAGCAGTTACGGGACGGCTGAAGCTTTCTTT
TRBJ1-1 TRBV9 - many CASSVDPQGSVSFF TGTGCCAGCAGCGTCGACCCCCAGGGTTCCGTATCTTTCTTT
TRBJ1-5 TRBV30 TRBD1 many CAWSPGQGSLGNQPQHF TGTGCCTGGAGTCCGGGACAGGGATCCCTGGGGAATCAGCCCCAGCATTTT
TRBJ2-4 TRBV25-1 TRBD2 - CASSESSGSGYIQYF TGTGCCAGCAGTGAATCCAGCGGGAGTGGGTACATTCAGTACTTC
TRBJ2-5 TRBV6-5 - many CASSYSWTVQETQYF TGTGCCAGCAGTTACTCCTGGACAGTCCAAGAGACCCAGTACTTC
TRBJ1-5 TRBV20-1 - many CSARDLVGVQPQHF TGCAGTGCTAGAGATTTAGTCGGGGTTCAGCCCCAGCATTTT
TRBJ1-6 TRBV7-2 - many CASSSDWSYNSPLHF TGTGCCAGCAGCTCGGACTGGTCCTATAATTCACCCCTCCACTTT
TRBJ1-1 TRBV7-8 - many CASSFMQDIQNTEAFF TGTGCCAGCAGCTTTATGCAGGACATACAGAACACTGAAGCTTTCTTT
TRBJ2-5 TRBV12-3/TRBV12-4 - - CASSLVGPRTQYF TGTGCCAGCAGTTTAGTTGGCCCGAGGACCCAGTACTTC